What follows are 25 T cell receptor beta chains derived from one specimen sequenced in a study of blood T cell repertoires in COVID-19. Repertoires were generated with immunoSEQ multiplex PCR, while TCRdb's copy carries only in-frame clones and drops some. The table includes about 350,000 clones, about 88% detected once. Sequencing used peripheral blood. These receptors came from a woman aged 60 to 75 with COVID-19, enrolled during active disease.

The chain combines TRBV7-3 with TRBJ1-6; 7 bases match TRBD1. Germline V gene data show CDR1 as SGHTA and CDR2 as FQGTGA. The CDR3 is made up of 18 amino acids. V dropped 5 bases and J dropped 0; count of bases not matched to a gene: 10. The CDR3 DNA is TGTGCCAGCAGCCGAATACCGGGACAGAGCTCCTATAATTCACCCCTCCACTTT. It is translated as CASSRIPGQSSYNSPLHF.

Here the CDR3 DNA reads TGTGCCTGGAGTCTCGAGGGAAACACCATATATTTT. Protein sequence: CAWSLEGNTIYF. The chain carries TRBV30 and TRBJ1-3, with D hard to call. Germline values: CDR1 GTSNPN, CDR2 SVGIG (reference sequence). CDR3 size: 12 residues. V shed 2 bases and J shed 4 bases, with 6 bases lying between them.

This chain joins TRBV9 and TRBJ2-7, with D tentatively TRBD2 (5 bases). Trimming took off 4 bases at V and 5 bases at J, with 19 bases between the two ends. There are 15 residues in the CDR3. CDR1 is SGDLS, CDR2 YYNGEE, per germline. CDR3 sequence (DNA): TGTGCCAGCAGCCCTGCCGTGCTAGCTGGTCACGAGCAGTACTTC. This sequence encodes CASSPAVLAGHEQYF.

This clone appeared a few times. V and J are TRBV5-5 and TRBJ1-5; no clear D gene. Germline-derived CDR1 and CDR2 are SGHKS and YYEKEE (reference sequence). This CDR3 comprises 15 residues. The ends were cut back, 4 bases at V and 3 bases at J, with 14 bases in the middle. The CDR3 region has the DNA TGTGCCAGCAGCCCCCTTGGCAGGCCCAATCAGCCCCAGCATTTT. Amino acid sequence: CASSPLGRPNQPQHF.

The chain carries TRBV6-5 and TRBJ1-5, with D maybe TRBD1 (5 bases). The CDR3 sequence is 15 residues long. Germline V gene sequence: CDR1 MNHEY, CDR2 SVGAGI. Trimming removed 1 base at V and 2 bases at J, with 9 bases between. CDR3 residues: CASSYLGGRNQPQHF. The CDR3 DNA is TGTGCCAGCAGTTACTTGGGGGGTCGCAATCAGCCCCAGCATTTT.

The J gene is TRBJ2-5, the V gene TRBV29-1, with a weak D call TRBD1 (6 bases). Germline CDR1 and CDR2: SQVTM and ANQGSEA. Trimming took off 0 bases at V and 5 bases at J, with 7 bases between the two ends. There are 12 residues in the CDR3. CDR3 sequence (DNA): TGCAGCGTTGAAGATCAGGGGGAGACCCAGTACTTC. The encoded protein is CSVEDQGETQYF.

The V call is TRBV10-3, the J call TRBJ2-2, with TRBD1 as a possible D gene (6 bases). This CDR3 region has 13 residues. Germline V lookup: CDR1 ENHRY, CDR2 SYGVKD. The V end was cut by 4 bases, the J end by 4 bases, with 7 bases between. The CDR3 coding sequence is TGTGCCATCAGTGGAGGGGGCACCGGGGAGCTGTTTTTT. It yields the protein CAISGGGTGELFF.

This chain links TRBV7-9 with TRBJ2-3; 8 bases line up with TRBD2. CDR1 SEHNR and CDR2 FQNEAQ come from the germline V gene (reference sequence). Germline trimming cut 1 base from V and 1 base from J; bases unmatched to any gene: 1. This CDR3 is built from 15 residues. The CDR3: CASSLGSGGTDTQYF. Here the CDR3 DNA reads TGTGCCAGCAGCTTAGGTAGCGGGGGCACAGATACGCAGTATTTT. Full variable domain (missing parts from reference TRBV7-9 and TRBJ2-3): DTGVSQNPRHKITKRGQNVTFRCDPISEHNRLYWYRQTLGQGPEFLTYFQNEAQLEKSRLLSDRFSAERPKGSFSTLEIQRTEQGDSAMYLCASSLGSGGTDTQYFGPGTRLTVL.

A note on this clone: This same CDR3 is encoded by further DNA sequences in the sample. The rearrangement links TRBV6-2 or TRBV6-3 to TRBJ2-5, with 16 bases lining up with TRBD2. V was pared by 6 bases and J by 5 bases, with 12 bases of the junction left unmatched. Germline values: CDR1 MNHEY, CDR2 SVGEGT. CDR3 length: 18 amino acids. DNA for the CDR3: TGTGCCAGCAGCCGCCAACCGGGACTAGCGGGGGGGCAGGAGACCCAGTACTTC. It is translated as CASSRQPGLAGGQETQYF.

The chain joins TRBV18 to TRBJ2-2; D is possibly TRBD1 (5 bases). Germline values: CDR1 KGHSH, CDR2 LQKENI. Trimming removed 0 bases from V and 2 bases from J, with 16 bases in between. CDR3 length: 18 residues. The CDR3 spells CASSPPMPGPRNTGELFF. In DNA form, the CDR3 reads TGTGCCAGCTCACCACCAATGCCAGGGCCGAGAAACACCGGGGAGCTGTTTTTT.

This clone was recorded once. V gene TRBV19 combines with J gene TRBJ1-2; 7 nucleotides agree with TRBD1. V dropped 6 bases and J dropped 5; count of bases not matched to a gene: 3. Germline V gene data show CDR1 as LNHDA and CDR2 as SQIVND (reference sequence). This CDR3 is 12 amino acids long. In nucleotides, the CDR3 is TGTGCCAGTAGCAGGACAGGTTATGGCTACACCTTC. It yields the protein CASSRTGYGYTF.

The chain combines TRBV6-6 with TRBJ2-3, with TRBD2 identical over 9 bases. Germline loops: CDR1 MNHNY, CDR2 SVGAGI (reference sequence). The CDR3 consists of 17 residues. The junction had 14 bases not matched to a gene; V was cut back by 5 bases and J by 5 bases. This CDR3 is CASSPYGGGGAEDTQYF. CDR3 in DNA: TGTGCCAGCAGTCCCTATGGAGGCGGGGGGGCAGAAGATACGCAGTATTTT.

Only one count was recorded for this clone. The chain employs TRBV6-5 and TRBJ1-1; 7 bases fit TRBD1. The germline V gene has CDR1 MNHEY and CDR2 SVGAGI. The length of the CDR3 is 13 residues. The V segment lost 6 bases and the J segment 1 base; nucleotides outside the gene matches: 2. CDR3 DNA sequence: TGTGCCAGCAGCGGACAGGCGAACACTGAAGCTTTCTTT. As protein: CASSGQANTEAFF.

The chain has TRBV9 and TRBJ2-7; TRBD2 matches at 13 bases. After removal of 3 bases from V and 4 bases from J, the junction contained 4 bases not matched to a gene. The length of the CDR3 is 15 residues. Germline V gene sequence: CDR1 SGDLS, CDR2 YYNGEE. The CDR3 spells CASSDQGLAGYEQYF. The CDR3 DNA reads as TGTGCCAGCAGCGACCAGGGACTAGCGGGGTACGAGCAGTACTTC.

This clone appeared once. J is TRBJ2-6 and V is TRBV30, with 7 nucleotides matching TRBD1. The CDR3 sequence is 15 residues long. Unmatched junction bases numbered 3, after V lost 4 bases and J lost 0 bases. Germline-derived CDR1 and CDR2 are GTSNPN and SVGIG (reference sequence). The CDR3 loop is CAWKGGPSGANVLTF. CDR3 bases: TGTGCCTGGAAAGGGGGCCCCTCTGGGGCCAACGTCCTGACTTTC. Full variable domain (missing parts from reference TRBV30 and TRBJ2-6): SQTIHQWPATLVQPVGSPLSLECTVEGTSNPNLYWYRQAAGRGLQLLFYSVGIGQISSEVPQNLSASRPQDRQFILSSKKLLLSDSGFYLCAWKGGPSGANVLTFGAGSRLTVL.

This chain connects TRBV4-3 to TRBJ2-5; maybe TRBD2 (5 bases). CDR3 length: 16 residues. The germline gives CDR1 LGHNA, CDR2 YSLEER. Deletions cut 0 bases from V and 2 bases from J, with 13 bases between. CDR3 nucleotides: TGCGCCAGCAGCCAAGAAATTAGCGATCTACAAGAGACCCAGTACTTC. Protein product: CASSQEISDLQETQYF.

The CDR3 spells CASSSKQGRNYGYTF. For the CDR3, the DNA is TGTGCCAGCAGCTCTAAACAGGGCAGAAACTATGGCTACACCTTC. The chain links TRBV5-6 to TRBJ1-2; D possibly corresponds to TRBD1 (6 bases). The CDR3 spans 15 residues. The germline V gene encodes CDR1 SGHDT and CDR2 YYEEEE. Trimming took off 3 bases at V and 2 bases at J, with 14 bases between the two ends.

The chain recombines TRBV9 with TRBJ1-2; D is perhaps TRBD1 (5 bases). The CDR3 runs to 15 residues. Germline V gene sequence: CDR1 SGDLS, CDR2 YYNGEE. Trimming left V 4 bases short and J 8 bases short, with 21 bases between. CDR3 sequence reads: CASSPSLQGYGGYTF. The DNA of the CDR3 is TGTGCCAGCAGCCCATCCCTCCAGGGATACGGCGGCTACACCTTC.

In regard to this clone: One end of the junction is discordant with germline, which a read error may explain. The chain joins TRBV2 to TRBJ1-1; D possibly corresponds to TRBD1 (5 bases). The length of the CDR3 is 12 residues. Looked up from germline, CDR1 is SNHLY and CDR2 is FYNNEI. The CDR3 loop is CVSSFGGAEAFF. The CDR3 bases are TGTGTCAGCAGTTTCGGAGGGGCGGAAGCTTTCTTT.

The CDR3 DNA sequence: TGTGCCAGCTGGGGTAGGGGGCATACTGAAGCTTTCTTT. As protein: CASWGRGHTEAFF. The chain couples TRBV18 to TRBJ1-1, with TRBD1 matching over 7 bases. After removal of 7 bases from V and 5 bases from J, the junction contained 7 bases not matched to a gene. The CDR3 loop spans 13 amino acids. Germline CDR1 and CDR2: KGHSH and LQKENI.

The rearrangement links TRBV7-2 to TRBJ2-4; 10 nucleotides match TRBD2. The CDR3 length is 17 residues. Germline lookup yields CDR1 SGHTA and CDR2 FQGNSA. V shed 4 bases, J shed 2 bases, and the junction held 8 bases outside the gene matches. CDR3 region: CASSSAGGVRSKNIQYF. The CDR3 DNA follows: TGTGCCAGCAGCTCAGCGGGGGGGGTGAGGTCCAAAAACATTCAGTACTTC.

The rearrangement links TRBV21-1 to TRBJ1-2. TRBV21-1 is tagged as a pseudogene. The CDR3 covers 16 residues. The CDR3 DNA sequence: TGTGCCAGCAGCAAAGCGTATGTGCGGGGAGACTATGGCTACACCTTC. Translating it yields CASSKAYVRGDYGYTF.

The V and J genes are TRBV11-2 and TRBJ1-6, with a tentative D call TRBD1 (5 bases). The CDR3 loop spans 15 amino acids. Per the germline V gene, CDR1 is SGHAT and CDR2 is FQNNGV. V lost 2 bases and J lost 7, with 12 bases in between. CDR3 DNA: TGTGCCAGCAGCTTACAGGCAGGGCCAAATTCACCCCTCCACTTT. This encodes CASSLQAGPNSPLHF. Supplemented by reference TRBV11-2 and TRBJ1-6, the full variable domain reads EAGVAQSPRYKIIEKRQSVAFWCNPISGHATLYWYQQILGQGPKLLIQFQNNGVVDDSQLPKDRFSAERLKGVDSTLKIQPAKLEDSAVYLCASSLQAGPNSPLHFGNGTRLTVT.

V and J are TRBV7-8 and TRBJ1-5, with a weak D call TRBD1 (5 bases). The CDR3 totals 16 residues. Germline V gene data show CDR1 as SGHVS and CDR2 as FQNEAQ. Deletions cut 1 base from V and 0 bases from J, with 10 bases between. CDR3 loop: CASSLGTGRSNQPQHF. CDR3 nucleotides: TGTGCCAGCAGCTTAGGTACAGGCCGTAGCAATCAGCCCCAGCATTTT.

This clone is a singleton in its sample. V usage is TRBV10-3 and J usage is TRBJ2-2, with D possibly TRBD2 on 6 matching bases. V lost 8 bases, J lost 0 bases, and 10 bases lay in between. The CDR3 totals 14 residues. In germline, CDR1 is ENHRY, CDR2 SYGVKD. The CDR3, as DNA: TGTGCCATCGACGGGGACTCGAACACCGGGGAGCTGTTTTTT. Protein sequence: CAIDGDSNTGELFF.